This T cell receptor beta chain was recovered during a study of blood T cell repertoires in COVID-19. Assay used: immunoSEQ multiplex PCR; TCRdb lists only in-frame clones, some missing. The sample contains fewer than 100,000 clones, about 80% of which appear only once. Germline values: CDR1 LNHDA, CDR2 SQIVND (reference sequence). Trimming took off 3 bases at V and 0 bases at J, with 14 bases between the two ends. CDR3 length: 16 amino acids. This clonotype was sampled from a woman aged 70 to 79 with acute or convalescent COVID-19. Sequences were obtained from peripheral blood. The chain is built from TRBV19 and TRBJ2-5; possible D gene TRBD1, 5 bases. The CDR3 reads CASSIVGVQYQETQYF. The CDR3 DNA follows: TGTGCCAGTAGTATCGTAGGGGTTCAATACCAAGAGACCCAGTACTTC.